This TCR beta chain was captured by sequencing in a study of blood T cell repertoires in COVID-19. For the study at large: The analysed material was cDNA or gDNA that came from T cells, B-cell-depleted T cells, or PBMCs.

This clone was counted only a few times. The CDR3 has 15 amino acids. Looked up from germline, CDR1 is MGHDK and CDR2 is SYGVNS. V was trimmed by 1 base and J by 1 base, leaving 10 bases between them. Original methodology: Estimated nucleated cell counts came from reference gene primer amplification. Libraries were prepared by immunoSEQ multiplex PCR; TCRdb keeps only in-frame clonotypes and omits some of them. V and J calls and clone size are copied from that table; D and trimming were computed from the DNA. The table includes some 200,000 clones, approximately 80% detected once. The Seattle patients joined while their infection was active and were tracked longitudinally afterward.

The chain carries TRBV25-1 and TRBJ1-1, with unresolved D. This TCR derives from a woman of 80 years or more with COVID-19, enrolled during active disease. The sequenced material came from peripheral blood. The CDR3 protein is CASSESGVTNTEAFF. The DNA of the CDR3 is TGTGCCAGCAGTGAATCGGGAGTTACGAACACTGAAGCTTTCTTT.